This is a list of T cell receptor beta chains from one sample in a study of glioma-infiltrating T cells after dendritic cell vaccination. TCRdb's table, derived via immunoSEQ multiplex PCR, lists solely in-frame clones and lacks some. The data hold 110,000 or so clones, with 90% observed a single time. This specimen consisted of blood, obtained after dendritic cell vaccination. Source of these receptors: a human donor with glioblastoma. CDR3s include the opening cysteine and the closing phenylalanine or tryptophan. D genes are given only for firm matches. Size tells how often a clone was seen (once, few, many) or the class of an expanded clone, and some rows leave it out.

cdr3_aa: CAISFRWREHSYNEQFF
cdr3_nt: TGTGCCATCAGTTTTCGGTGGCGGGAGCACTCCTACAATGAGCAGTTCTTC
v_call: TRBV10-3
d_call: TRBD2
clone_size: -
j_call: TRBJ2-1

cdr3_aa: CAWTVGSGSTNEQFF
cdr3_nt: TGTGCCTGGACTGTGGGGAGCGGGAGTACCAATGAGCAGTTCTTC
v_call: TRBV30
d_call: TRBD2
clone_size: -
j_call: TRBJ2-1

cdr3_aa: CASSLKIRAGGTGELFF
cdr3_nt: TGTGCCAGCAGCTTAAAGATACGGGCAGGGGGCACCGGGGAGCTGTTTTTT
v_call: TRBV7-3
d_call: TRBD1
clone_size: -
j_call: TRBJ2-2

cdr3_aa: CASSSSDRTSTYEQYF
cdr3_nt: TGTGCCAGCAGTTCCTCGGACAGGACGTCGACCTACGAGCAGTACTTC
v_call: TRBV27
d_call: TRBD1
clone_size: -
j_call: TRBJ2-7

cdr3_aa: CASSWGGLAGRDEQFF
cdr3_nt: TGTGCCAGCAGCTGGGGGGGACTAGCGGGGAGGGATGAGCAGTTCTTC
v_call: TRBV13
d_call: TRBD2
clone_size: -
j_call: TRBJ2-1

cdr3_aa: CASAALAGNEQFF
cdr3_nt: TGTGCTAGTGCCGCCCTCGCGGGGAATGAGCAGTTCTTC
v_call: TRBV12-5
d_call: -
clone_size: few
j_call: TRBJ2-1

cdr3_aa: CASSHQKYEQYF
cdr3_nt: TGTGCCAGCAGCCACCAGAAATACGAGCAGTACTTC
v_call: TRBV11-2
d_call: -
clone_size: -
j_call: TRBJ2-7

cdr3_aa: CAIRPEDTEAFF
cdr3_nt: TGTGCCATCAGGCCGGAGGACACTGAAGCTTTCTTT
v_call: TRBV10-3
d_call: -
clone_size: once
j_call: TRBJ1-1

cdr3_aa: CASSILAGDSYEQYF
cdr3_nt: TGTGCCAGCAGCATACTAGCGGGGGACTCCTACGAGCAGTACTTC
v_call: TRBV7-8
d_call: TRBD2
clone_size: -
j_call: TRBJ2-7

cdr3_aa: CASSVGIRPEQFF
cdr3_nt: TGTGCCAGCAGCGTAGGTATTCGTCCCGAGCAGTTCTTC
v_call: TRBV9
d_call: -
clone_size: -
j_call: TRBJ2-1

cdr3_aa: CASSIAAVGTDTQYF
cdr3_nt: TGTGCCAGTAGTATAGCAGCGGTTGGCACAGATACGCAGTATTTT
v_call: TRBV19
d_call: -
clone_size: -
j_call: TRBJ2-3

cdr3_aa: CASSERGSQETQYF
cdr3_nt: TGCGCCAGCAGTGAGCGGGGGAGCCAAGAGACCCAGTACTTC
v_call: TRBV10-2
d_call: -
clone_size: once
j_call: TRBJ2-5

cdr3_aa: CASSFSGAKTQYF
cdr3_nt: TGTGCCAGCAGCTTTAGCGGGGCTAAGACCCAGTACTTC
v_call: TRBV13
d_call: TRBD2
clone_size: -
j_call: TRBJ2-5

cdr3_aa: CASSRSNTATNEKLFF
cdr3_nt: TGTGCCAGCAGCCGCTCAAACACCGCAACTAATGAAAAACTGTTTTTT
v_call: TRBV4-2
d_call: -
clone_size: -
j_call: TRBJ1-4

cdr3_aa: CASSLANAVEGYTF
cdr3_nt: TGTGCCAGCAGCTTAGCGAATGCGGTGGAGGGCTACACCTTC
v_call: TRBV7-9
d_call: -
clone_size: -
j_call: TRBJ1-2

cdr3_aa: CASREDRVYEQYF
cdr3_nt: TGTGCCAGCAGGGAGGACAGAGTCTACGAGCAGTACTTC
v_call: TRBV6-1
d_call: -
clone_size: -
j_call: TRBJ2-7

cdr3_aa: CASSLQGGTYEQYF
cdr3_nt: TGCGCCAGCAGCTTACAGGGTGGAACCTACGAGCAGTACTTC
v_call: TRBV5-1
d_call: -
clone_size: few
j_call: TRBJ2-7

cdr3_aa: CASSTTSRGSGEQYF
cdr3_nt: TGTGCCAGCAGCACGACTAGCCGGGGCTCTGGGGAGCAGTACTTC
v_call: TRBV27
d_call: TRBD2
clone_size: -
j_call: TRBJ2-7

cdr3_aa: CAISEGHDYGYTF
cdr3_nt: TGTGCCATCAGTGAGGGACACGACTATGGCTACACCTTC
v_call: TRBV10-3
d_call: -
clone_size: -
j_call: TRBJ1-2

cdr3_aa: CASSDTANTEAFF
cdr3_nt: TGTGCCAGCAGTGACACAGCGAACACTGAAGCTTTCTTT
v_call: TRBV6-5
d_call: -
clone_size: -
j_call: TRBJ1-1

cdr3_aa: CASSRTGAEDTQYF
cdr3_nt: TGTGCCAGCAGCAGGACGGGAGCAGAAGATACGCAGTATTTT
v_call: TRBV5-6
d_call: -
clone_size: -
j_call: TRBJ2-3

cdr3_aa: CASSTDRGSAEAFF
cdr3_nt: TGTGCCAGTAGTACAGACAGGGGTAGTGCTGAAGCTTTCTTT
v_call: TRBV19
d_call: TRBD1
clone_size: -
j_call: TRBJ1-1

cdr3_aa: CASSDQGANPYEQYF
cdr3_nt: TGTGCCAGCAGCGACCAGGGGGCAAATCCCTACGAGCAGTACTTC
v_call: TRBV2
d_call: TRBD1
clone_size: -
j_call: TRBJ2-7

cdr3_aa: CASKRTGANTEAFF
cdr3_nt: TGTGCCAGTAAGAGGACAGGGGCTAACACTGAAGCTTTCTTT
v_call: TRBV19
d_call: TRBD1
clone_size: -
j_call: TRBJ1-1

cdr3_aa: CSVEEGGNYEQYF
cdr3_nt: TGCAGCGTTGAAGAAGGCGGGAATTACGAGCAGTACTTC
v_call: TRBV29-1
d_call: -
clone_size: -
j_call: TRBJ2-7

cdr3_aa: CASSLGQGVQETQYF
cdr3_nt: TGTGCCAGCAGCTTGGGACAGGGAGTACAAGAGACCCAGTACTTC
v_call: TRBV5-6
d_call: TRBD1
clone_size: -
j_call: TRBJ2-5

cdr3_aa: CAWTGGRSSYEQYF
cdr3_nt: TGTGCCTGGACAGGGGGTCGGAGCTCCTACGAGCAGTACTTC
v_call: TRBV30
d_call: TRBD1
clone_size: -
j_call: TRBJ2-7

cdr3_aa: CASSLGDRGHVNTEAFF
cdr3_nt: TGCGCCAGCAGCTTGGGAGACAGGGGGCACGTCAACACTGAAGCTTTCTTT
v_call: TRBV5-1
d_call: TRBD1
clone_size: -
j_call: TRBJ1-1

cdr3_aa: CASSASGTAFFGANVLTF
cdr3_nt: -
v_call: TRBV9
d_call: -
clone_size: -
j_call: TRBJ2-6

cdr3_aa: CASSSQGAYGYTF
cdr3_nt: TGTGCCAGCAGTTCACAGGGAGCGTATGGCTACACCTTC
v_call: TRBV6-1
d_call: -
clone_size: -
j_call: TRBJ1-2

cdr3_aa: CASSPAFEYEQYF
cdr3_nt: TGTGCCAGCTCACCGGCCTTCGAATACGAGCAGTACTTC
v_call: TRBV18
d_call: -
clone_size: -
j_call: TRBJ2-7

cdr3_aa: CASSFDRLAGGVLQYF
cdr3_nt: TGTGCCAGCAGTTTTGATCGACTAGCGGGGGGGGTCTTGCAGTACTTC
v_call: TRBV6-5
d_call: TRBD2
clone_size: -
j_call: TRBJ2-7

cdr3_aa: CASSDKSGSSYNSPLHF
cdr3_nt: TGCGCCAGCAGTGATAAGTCGGGAAGCTCCTATAATTCACCCCTCCACTTT
v_call: TRBV10-1
d_call: -
clone_size: -
j_call: TRBJ1-6

cdr3_aa: CASSEALGQVIRNEQFF
cdr3_nt: TGTGCCAGCAGTGAAGCGCTGGGCCAGGTTATACGGAATGAGCAGTTCTTC
v_call: TRBV2
d_call: -
clone_size: once
j_call: TRBJ2-1

cdr3_aa: CASSFGRNTEAFF
cdr3_nt: TGTGCCAGCAGCTTCGGGAGGAACACTGAAGCTTTCTTT
v_call: TRBV7-2
d_call: -
clone_size: few
j_call: TRBJ1-1

cdr3_aa: CASSLMGAWETQYF
cdr3_nt: TGCGCCAGCAGCTTGATGGGGGCTTGGGAGACCCAGTACTTC
v_call: TRBV5-1
d_call: -
clone_size: -
j_call: TRBJ2-5

cdr3_aa: CASSVDRGTGELFF
cdr3_nt: TGCGCCAGCAGCGTCGACAGGGGAACCGGGGAGCTGTTTTTT
v_call: TRBV5-1
d_call: TRBD1
clone_size: -
j_call: TRBJ2-2

cdr3_aa: CASSEAAGENEKLFF
cdr3_nt: TGTGCCAGCAGTGAAGCTGCAGGGGAGAATGAAAAACTGTTTTTT
v_call: TRBV6-1
d_call: -
clone_size: few
j_call: TRBJ1-4

cdr3_aa: CASSPEGLARDEQFF
cdr3_nt: TGTGCCAGCAGCCCCGAGGGACTGGCTAGGGATGAGCAGTTCTTC
v_call: TRBV11-3
d_call: -
clone_size: -
j_call: TRBJ2-1

cdr3_aa: CASSEALDTEAFF
cdr3_nt: TGTGCCAGCAGTGAGGCCCTGGACACTGAAGCTTTCTTT
v_call: TRBV2
d_call: -
clone_size: -
j_call: TRBJ1-1

cdr3_aa: CASSELAGVYF
cdr3_nt: TGTGCCAGCAGTGAACTAGCGGGAGTGTACTTC
v_call: TRBV2
d_call: TRBD2
clone_size: -
j_call: TRBJ2-7

cdr3_aa: CASSPGTGGPYEQYF
cdr3_nt: TGTGCCAGCTCACCAGGGACAGGGGGACCCTACGAGCAGTACTTC
v_call: TRBV18
d_call: TRBD1
clone_size: -
j_call: TRBJ2-7

cdr3_aa: CASSEGANYGYTF
cdr3_nt: TGTGCCAGCAGTGAAGGCGCTAACTATGGCTACACCTTC
v_call: TRBV2
d_call: -
clone_size: -
j_call: TRBJ1-2

cdr3_aa: CASSESARGERHF
cdr3_nt: TGCGCCAGCAGTGAGTCCGCCCGGGGGGAACGACACTTC
v_call: TRBV10-2
d_call: TRBD2
clone_size: -
j_call: TRBJ2-7

cdr3_aa: CASARGQDDGYTF
cdr3_nt: TGCGCCAGTGCCCGGGGTCAGGATGATGGCTACACCTTC
v_call: TRBV5-1
d_call: -
clone_size: -
j_call: TRBJ1-2

cdr3_aa: CASSSPRNGYTF
cdr3_nt: TGTGCCAGCAGCTCCCCGAGGAATGGCTACACCTTC
v_call: TRBV21-1
d_call: -
clone_size: -
j_call: TRBJ1-2

cdr3_aa: CASCYRANEKLFF
cdr3_nt: TGTGCCAGTTGCTACAGGGCTAATGAAAAACTGTTTTTT
v_call: TRBV19
d_call: -
clone_size: -
j_call: TRBJ1-4

cdr3_aa: CASSYRDSFNQPQHF
cdr3_nt: TGTGCCAGCAGTTACAGGGACAGTTTCAATCAGCCCCAGCATTTT
v_call: TRBV6-6
d_call: TRBD1
clone_size: -
j_call: TRBJ1-5

cdr3_aa: CANGQGANTGELFF
cdr3_nt: TGTGCCAACGGACAGGGGGCGAACACCGGGGAGCTGTTTTTT
v_call: TRBV7-9
d_call: TRBD1
clone_size: -
j_call: TRBJ2-2